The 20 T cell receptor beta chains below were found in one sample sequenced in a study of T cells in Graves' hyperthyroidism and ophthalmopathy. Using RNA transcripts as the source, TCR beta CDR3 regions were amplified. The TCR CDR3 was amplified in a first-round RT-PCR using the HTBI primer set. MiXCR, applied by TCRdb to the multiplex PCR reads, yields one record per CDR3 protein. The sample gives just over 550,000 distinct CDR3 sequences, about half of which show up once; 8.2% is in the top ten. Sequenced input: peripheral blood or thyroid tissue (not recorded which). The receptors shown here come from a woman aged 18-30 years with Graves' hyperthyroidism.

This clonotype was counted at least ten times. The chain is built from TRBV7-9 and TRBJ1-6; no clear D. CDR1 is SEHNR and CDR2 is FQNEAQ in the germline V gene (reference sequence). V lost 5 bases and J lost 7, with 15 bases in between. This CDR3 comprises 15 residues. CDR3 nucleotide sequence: TGTGCCAGCAGCCTCCGGGAGGCAAGGAATTCACCCCTCCACTTT. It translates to CASSLREARNSPLHF. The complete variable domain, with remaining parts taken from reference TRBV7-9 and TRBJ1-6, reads DTGVSQNPRHKITKRGQNVTFRCDPISEHNRLYWYRQTLGQGPEFLTYFQNEAQLEKSRLLSDRFSAERPKGSFSTLEIQRTEQGDSAMYLCASSLREARNSPLHFGNGTRLTVT.

The CDR3 DNA follows: TGTGCCAGCAACATACTGGAGGACACTGAAGCTTTCTTT. Amino acids: CASNILEDTEAFF. The V call is TRBV12-3 or TRBV12-4, the J call TRBJ1-1; no clear D. The V end was cut by 7 bases, the J end by 3 bases, with 12 bases between. The CDR3 covers 13 residues.

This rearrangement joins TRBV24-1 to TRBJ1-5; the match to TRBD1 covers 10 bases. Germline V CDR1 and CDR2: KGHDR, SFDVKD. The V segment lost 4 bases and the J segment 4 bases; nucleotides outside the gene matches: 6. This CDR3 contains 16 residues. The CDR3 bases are TGTGCCACCAGTGAGTCCGGGACAGGGGAAAATCAGCCCCAGCATTTT. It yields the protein CATSESGTGENQPQHF.

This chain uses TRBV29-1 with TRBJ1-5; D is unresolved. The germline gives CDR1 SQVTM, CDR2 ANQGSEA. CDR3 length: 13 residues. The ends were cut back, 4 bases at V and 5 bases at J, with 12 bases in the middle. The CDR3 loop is CSVGHGVYQPQHF. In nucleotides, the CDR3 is TGCAGCGTTGGACACGGGGTCTATCAGCCCCAGCATTTT.

The CDR3 DNA is TGTGCCAGCGCTGGACAGGCGAACACTGAAGCTTTCTTT. The encoded protein is CASAGQANTEAFF. The chain couples TRBV7-2 to TRBJ1-1; TRBD1 agrees at 7 bases. This CDR3 has 13 amino acids. After removal of 8 bases from V and 1 base from J, the junction contained 4 bases not matched to a gene. Germline loops: CDR1 SGHTA, CDR2 FQGNSA.

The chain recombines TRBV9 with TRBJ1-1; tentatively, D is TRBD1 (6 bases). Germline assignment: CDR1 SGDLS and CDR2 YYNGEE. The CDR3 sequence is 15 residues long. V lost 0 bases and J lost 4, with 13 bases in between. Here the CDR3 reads CASSVVGGAATEAFF. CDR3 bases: TGTGCCAGCAGCGTAGTAGGGGGGGCGGCCACTGAAGCTTTCTTT.

The CDR3 is CSSRRGTNEKLFF. The CDR3 DNA reads TGCAGCTCGAGGAGGGGGACTAATGAAAAACTGTTTTTT. The chain joins TRBV29-1 to TRBJ1-4, with D tentatively TRBD1 (6 bases). CDR3 length equals 13 residues. V was trimmed by 8 bases and J by 2 bases, leaving 12 bases between them. Germline values: CDR1 SQVTM, CDR2 ANQGSEA.

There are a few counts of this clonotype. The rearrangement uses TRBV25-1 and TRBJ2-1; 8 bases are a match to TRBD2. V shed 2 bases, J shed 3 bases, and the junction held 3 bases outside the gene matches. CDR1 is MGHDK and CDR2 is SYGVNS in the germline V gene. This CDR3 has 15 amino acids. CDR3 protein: CASSEGTRDYNEQFF. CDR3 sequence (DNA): TGTGCCAGCAGTGAAGGGACTAGAGACTACAATGAGCAGTTCTTC.

Here the CDR3 reads CASSPAGTAFLYEQYF. The CDR3 DNA reads TGTGCCAGCAGTCCGGCCGGGACAGCTTTCCTCTACGAGCAGTACTTC. This chain connects TRBV2 to TRBJ2-7, with 7 bases fitting TRBD1. The CDR3 sequence is 16 residues long. Looked up from germline, CDR1 is SNHLY and CDR2 is FYNNEI. The J segment lost 3 bases and the V segment lost 5 bases, leaving 13 bases of the junction unmatched. The full variable domain, rest sourced from reference TRBV2 and TRBJ2-7, is EPEVTQTPSHQVTQMGQEVILRCVPISNHLYFYWYRQILGQKVEFLVSFYNNEISEKSEIFDDQFSVERPDGSNFTLKIRSTKLEDSAMYFCASSPAGTAFLYEQYFGPGTRLTVT.

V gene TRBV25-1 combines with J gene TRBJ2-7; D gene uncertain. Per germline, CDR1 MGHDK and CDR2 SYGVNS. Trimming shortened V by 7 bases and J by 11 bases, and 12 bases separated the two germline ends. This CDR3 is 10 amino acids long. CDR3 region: CASTPTVEYF. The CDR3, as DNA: TGTGCCAGCACTCCAACGGTGGAGTACTTC.

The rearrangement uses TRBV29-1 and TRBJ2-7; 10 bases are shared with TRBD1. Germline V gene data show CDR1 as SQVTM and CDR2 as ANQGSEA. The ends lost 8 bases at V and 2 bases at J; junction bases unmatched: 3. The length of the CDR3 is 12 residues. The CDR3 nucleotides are TGCAGCCAGGGACAGGGGCCCTACGAGCAGTACTTC. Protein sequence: CSQGQGPYEQYF.

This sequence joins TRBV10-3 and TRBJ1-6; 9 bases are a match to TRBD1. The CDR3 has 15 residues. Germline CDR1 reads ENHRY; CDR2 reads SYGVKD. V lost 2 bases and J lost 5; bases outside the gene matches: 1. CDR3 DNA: TGTGCCATCAGTGAGGGGGACAGGGATAATTCACCCCTCCACTTT. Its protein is CAISEGDRDNSPLHF.

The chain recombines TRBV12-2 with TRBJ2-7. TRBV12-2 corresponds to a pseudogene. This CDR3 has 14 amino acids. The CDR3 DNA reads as TGTGCTAGTCGCGAGCCGGCGAGCTCCTACGAGCAGTACTTC. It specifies CASREPASSYEQYF.

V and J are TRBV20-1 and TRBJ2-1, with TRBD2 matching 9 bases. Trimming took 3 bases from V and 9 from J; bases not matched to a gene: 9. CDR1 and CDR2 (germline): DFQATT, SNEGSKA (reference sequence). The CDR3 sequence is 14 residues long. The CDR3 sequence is CSARTSSGIGEQFF. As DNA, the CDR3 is TGCAGTGCTAGGACGTCTAGCGGGATCGGTGAGCAGTTCTTC.

CDR3 sequence: CASSERAGYQPQHF. The CDR3 DNA follows: TGTGCCAGTAGTGAGAGGGCAGGGTATCAGCCCCAGCATTTT. The gene calls are TRBV19 and TRBJ1-5, with a weak D call TRBD1 (5 bases). Deletions cut 5 bases from V and 5 bases from J, with 13 bases between. The CDR3 has 14 residues. CDR1 is LNHDA, CDR2 SQIVND, per germline (reference sequence). The complete variable domain, with remaining parts taken from reference TRBV19 and TRBJ1-5, reads DGGITQSPKYLFRKEGQNVTLSCEQNLNHDAMYWYRQDPGQGLRLIYYSQIVNDFQKGDIAEGYSVSREKKESFPLTVTSAQKNPTAFYLCASSERAGYQPQHFGDGTRLSIL.

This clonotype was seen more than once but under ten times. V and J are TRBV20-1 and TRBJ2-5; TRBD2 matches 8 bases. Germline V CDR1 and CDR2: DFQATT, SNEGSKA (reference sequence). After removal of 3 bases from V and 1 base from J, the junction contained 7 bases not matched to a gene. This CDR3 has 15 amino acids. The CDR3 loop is CSASKSGRVQETQYF. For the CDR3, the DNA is TGCAGTGCTAGCAAAAGCGGGAGAGTCCAAGAGACCCAGTACTTC.

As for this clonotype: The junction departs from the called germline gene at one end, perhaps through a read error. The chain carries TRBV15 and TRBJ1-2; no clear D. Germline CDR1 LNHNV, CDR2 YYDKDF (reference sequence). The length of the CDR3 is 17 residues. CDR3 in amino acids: CASSLGGAGLGNYGYTF. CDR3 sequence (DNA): TGTGCCAGCAGCTTAGGAGGAGCGGGGTTAGGAAACTATGGCTACACCTTC.

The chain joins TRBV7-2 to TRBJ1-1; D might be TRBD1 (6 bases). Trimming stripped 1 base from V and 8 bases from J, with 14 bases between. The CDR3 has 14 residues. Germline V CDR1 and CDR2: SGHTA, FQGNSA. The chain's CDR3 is CASSLDRGAGEAFF. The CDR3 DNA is TGTGCCAGCAGCTTAGATCGGGGGGCAGGAGAAGCTTTCTTT.

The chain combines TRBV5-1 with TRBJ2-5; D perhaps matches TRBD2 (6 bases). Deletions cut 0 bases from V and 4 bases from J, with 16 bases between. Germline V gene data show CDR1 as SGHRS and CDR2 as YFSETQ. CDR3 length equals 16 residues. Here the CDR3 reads CASSLASGGERETQYF. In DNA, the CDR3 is TGCGCCAGCAGCTTGGCCAGTGGAGGGGAACGAGAGACCCAGTACTTC.

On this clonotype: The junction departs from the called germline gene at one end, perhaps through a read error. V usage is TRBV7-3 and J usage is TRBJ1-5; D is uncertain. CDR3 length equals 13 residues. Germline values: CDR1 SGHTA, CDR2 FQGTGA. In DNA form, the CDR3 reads TGCGCCAGCAGCCCCGACATACCTCAGCCCCAGCATTTT. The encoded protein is CASSPDIPQPQHF.